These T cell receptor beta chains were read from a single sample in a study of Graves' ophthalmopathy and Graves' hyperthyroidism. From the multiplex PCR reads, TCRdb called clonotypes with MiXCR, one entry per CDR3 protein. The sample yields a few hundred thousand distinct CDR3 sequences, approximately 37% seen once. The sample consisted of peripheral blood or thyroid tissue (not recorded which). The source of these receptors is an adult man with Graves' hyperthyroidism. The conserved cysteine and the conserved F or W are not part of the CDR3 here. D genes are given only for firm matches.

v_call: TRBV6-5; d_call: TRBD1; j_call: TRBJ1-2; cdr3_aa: ASNLGQDYGYT
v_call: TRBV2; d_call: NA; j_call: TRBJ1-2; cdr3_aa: ASSELGFSNYGYT
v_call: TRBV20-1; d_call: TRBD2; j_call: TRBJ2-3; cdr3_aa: SWRPAGEVDTQY
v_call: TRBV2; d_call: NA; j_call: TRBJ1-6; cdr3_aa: ASRNRREGAGGNSPLH
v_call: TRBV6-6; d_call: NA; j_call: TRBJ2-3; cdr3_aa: ASSGTSSLTDTQY
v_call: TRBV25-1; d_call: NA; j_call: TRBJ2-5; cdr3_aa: ASSEASQETQY
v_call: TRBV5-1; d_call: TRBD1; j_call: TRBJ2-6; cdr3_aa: ASSIALRQGGANVLT
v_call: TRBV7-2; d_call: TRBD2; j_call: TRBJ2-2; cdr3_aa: ASSGTSGRAATGELF
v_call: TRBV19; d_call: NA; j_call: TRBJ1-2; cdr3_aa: ASSIRTALGYT
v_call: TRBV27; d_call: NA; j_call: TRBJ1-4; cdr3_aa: ASSLSGRAATNEKLF
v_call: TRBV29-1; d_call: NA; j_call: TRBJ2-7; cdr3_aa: SVFDSRYEQY
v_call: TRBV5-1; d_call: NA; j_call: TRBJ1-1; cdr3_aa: ASSLFLSGFQTEAF
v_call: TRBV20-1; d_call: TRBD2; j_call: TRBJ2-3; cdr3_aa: SARDLAGVGTSTDTQY
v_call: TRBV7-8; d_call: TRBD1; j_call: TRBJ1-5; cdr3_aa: ASSLRTGLWNQPQH
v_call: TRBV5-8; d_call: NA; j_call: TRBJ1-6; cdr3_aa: ASSLVRNSPLH